This T cell receptor (beta chain) was retrieved from a study of shared clonotypes between healthy human individuals. Regarding the study as a whole: Measured sharing among donors was expected to vary with sequencing depth.

Germline V gene data show CDR1 as SNHLY and CDR2 as FYNNEI. Deletions cut 6 bases from V and 8 bases from J, with 14 bases between. The CDR3 covers 13 residues. A remark on this clone: Its antigen is currently unknown.

In the original processing: Owing to the provision of junction-only sequences devoid of quality scores by immunoSEQ, filtering differed. Using immunoSEQ multiplex PCR, the repertoire was profiled, and TCRdb retains in-frame clones only, with some absent. V, J and clone size are those of that table, while D and trimming were read from the DNA. The sample contains a few million clones, just under 95% of which appear only once. This receptor was identified in a man aged 18 to 35 in good health. Some clones in this sample may be carry-over from other donors' samples. The source material was naive CD4+ T cells from PBMCs. Specified subset: CD45RA+ positively selected. The genes are TRBV2 and TRBJ2-4; D is perhaps TRBD2 (6 bases). The CDR3: CASSRESRDIQYF. CDR3 sequence (DNA): TGTGCCAGCAGCCGGGAGTCGCGAGACATTCAGTACTTC.